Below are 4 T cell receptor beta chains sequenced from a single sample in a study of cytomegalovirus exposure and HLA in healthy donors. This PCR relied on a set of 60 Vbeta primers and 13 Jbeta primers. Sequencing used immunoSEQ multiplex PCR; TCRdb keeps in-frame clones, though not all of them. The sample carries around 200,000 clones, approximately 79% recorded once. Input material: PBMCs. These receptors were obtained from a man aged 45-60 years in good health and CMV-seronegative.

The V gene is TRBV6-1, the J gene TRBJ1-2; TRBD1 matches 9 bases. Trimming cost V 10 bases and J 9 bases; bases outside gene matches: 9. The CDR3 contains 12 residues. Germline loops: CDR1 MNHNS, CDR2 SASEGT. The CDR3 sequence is CAIRTGDGSYTF. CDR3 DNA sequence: TGTGCCATTCGGACAGGGGATGGGAGCTACACCTTC.

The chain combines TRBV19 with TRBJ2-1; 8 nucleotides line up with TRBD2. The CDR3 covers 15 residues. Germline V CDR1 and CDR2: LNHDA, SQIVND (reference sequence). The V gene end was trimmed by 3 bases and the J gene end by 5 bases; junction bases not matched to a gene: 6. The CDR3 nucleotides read TGTGCCAGTAGTATCGTTAGCGGGACAAACAATGAGCAGTTCTTC. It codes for CASSIVSGTNNEQFF.

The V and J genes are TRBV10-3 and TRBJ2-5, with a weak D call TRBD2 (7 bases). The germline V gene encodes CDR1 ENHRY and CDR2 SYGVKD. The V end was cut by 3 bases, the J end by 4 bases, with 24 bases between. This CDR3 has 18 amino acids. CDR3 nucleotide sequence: TGTGCCATCAGTGATCGAGTCGTACAGCGGAGGGGGGGAGAGACCCAGTACTTC. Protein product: CAISDRVVQRRGGETQYF.

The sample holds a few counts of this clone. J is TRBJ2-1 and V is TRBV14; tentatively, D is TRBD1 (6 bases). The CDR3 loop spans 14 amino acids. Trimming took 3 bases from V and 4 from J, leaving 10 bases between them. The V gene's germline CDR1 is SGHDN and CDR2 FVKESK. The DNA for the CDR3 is TGTGCCAGCAGCCACCTGGACAGTTACAATGAGCAGTTCTTC. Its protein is CASSHLDSYNEQFF.